This TCR beta chain stems from a study of T-cell memory formation after mild COVID-19 (dated by TCRdb to 2020 to 2023). For context, the study as a whole: TCR sequence clusters from the two donors were largely donor specific. In a couple of donors, T-cell clones that expanded and contracted after mild COVID-19 were tracked by sequencing TCRalpha and TCRbeta repertoires over time. The cohort comprised two young, previously healthy adult volunteers, one female and one male. The paper's findings and limits, for the study overall: Contracting CD4+ clones were located mainly in the CM and EM memory subsets, whereas CD8+ clones were found to be enriched in EMRA. Clones contracting from day 15 to 85 had balanced CD4/CD8 phenotypes, while a second wave expanding from day 15 to 37 was biased towards CD4+. The detection of some responding clones in pre-infection memory suggests that pre-existing cross-reactive memory T cells joined the SARS-CoV-2 response. The study covered only a couple of mild cases, and larger cohorts including severe cases with pre-infection samples were considered necessary. SARS-CoV-2 specificity was not confirmed for the second-wave clones peaking on day 37.

PBMCs were isolated by Ficoll-Paque density gradient centrifugation. TCRdb shows the sequencer as Illumina NovaSeq 6000. cDNA libraries for TCRalpha and TCRbeta were prepared by 5'RACE using constant-segment primers, with sample barcodes and unique molecular identifiers added. RNA was extracted from every sample with Trizol reagent. The libraries were amplified in two PCR steps, and the second step added a second sample barcode and Illumina TruSeq adapters. Libraries were sequenced on an Illumina NovaSeq with 2 x 150 bp paired-end reads. For the original study's pipeline: Demultiplexing of reads and collapsing into UMI-guided consensus sequences were performed with migec v1.2.7. Using mixcr v2.1.11, the UMI consensuses were aligned to TRA and TRB V and J templates and assembled into clonotypes. Expanded or contracted clonotypes were those called significant by both edgeR and NoisET, with noise models trained on biological replicates. For edgeR calls, a false discovery rate-adjusted p below 0.01 and a log2 fold-change threshold of 1 were applied. PCA with hierarchical clustering of max-normalized trajectories of the 1000 most abundant clonotypes was used as exploratory dynamics analysis. Separately sequenced CD4+ and CD8+ repertoires were used to assign a CD4 or CD8 phenotype to each responding clone. Using fastp at Q25 and MiXCR, TCRdb reprocessed the public reads and kept productive beta chains. Under each unique CDR3 protein, matching rows form one entry showing the most common genes and DNA. The V and J calls and clone size are TCRdb's, not the authors'. The sample table shows about 320,000 distinct CDR3 sequences, and approximately 15% are seen once. The ten most abundant clones make up around 20% of the sample.

This clonotype was seen more than once but under ten times. Its specific antigen is unknown. Per-base quality was not reported, and no clone a single base away is much larger than it. V trim: 3 bases; J trim: 0 bases; unmatched bases: 16. Based on the germline V gene (reference sequence), the CDR1 and CDR2 sequences are SGHKS and YYEKEE. Including the terminal cysteine and phenylalanine, the CDR3 comprises 20 residues. Left in the record is the CDR3 DNA by itself, 60 bases read in frame from the first base. What was sequenced was PBMCs or a T cell subset sorted from them (not recorded which). This receptor chain uses TRBV5-5 and TRBJ2-2, with 8 bases aligning to TRBD1. The sequence was obtained from a man aged 18 to 30 who had mild COVID-19 (a few samples of this study predate the infection). The sample titles of this study are shuffled in the database, so cell type and time point are left out; the donor was told from shared clones. The CDR3 region has the sequence CASSSSGTGIKSPNTGELFF. In nucleotides, the sequence is TGTGCCAGCAGCTCATCCGGGACAGGTATTAAGAGTCCGAACACCGGGGAGCTGTTTTTT.